This T cell receptor (beta chain) was identified during a study of low-dose radiotherapy and immunotherapy resistance in tumors. Study background: At a dose of 200 mg/m2, intravenous cyclophosphamide was given every two weeks, one day before radiation and immunotherapy.

Primers targeting TRAV and TRBV primed first-strand cDNA, covering alpha and beta chains. The TCRs were subjected to amplification over roughly 18 PCR cycles employing a constant-region primer in conjunction with a V-primer adapter. In TCRdb, the reads were re-called with MiXCR into one record per CDR3 protein. The sample has tens of thousands of distinct CDR3 sequences, 20% to 25% seen once; the top ten hold more than 10%. Time point indicated: after trial treatment. The treatment denotes: LDRT plus nivolumab, ipilimumab, low-dose cyclophosphamide and aspirin (RACIN trial). Enrollment required an advanced solid tumor negative for tumor-infiltrating lymphocytes. The germline V and J ends were trimmed by 5 bases and 6 bases, with 13 bases remaining between them. The CDR3 totals 14 residues. This clonotype was counted only a few times.

The rearrangement uses TRBV12-3 or TRBV12-4 and TRBJ2-2, with D perhaps assigned TRBD1 or TRBD2 (5 bases each). Sequenced here: PBMCs, sampled after low-dose radiotherapy plus immunotherapy. The source is a female donor with ovarian cancer. The CDR3 sequence is CASSMAGRSGELFF. The CDR3 DNA sequence: TGTGCCAGCAGTATGGCAGGGAGATCCGGGGAGCTGTTTTTT.